A selection of T cell receptor beta chains follows, all from one sample in a study of cytomegalovirus exposure and HLA in healthy donors. Profiled with immunoSEQ multiplex PCR; TCRdb holds only in-frame clones, not every one. The sample contains 100,000 to 140,000 clones, roughly 73% of which appear only once. Sequencing input: PBMCs. All receptors come from a man aged 25 to 40 in good health and CMV-seronegative. The CDR3 runs from the conserved cysteine through the conserved F or W. The order of the fields is J gene, D gene, clone size, V gene, CDR3 protein, CDR3 DNA. A D gene is named only where the DNA matches it firmly. The size entry is marked missing in some rows and otherwise reads once, few, many or a size class.

TRBJ2-7	.	once	TRBV5-1	CASSLAAGNEQYF	TGCGCCAGCAGCTTAGCTGCAGGGAACGAGCAGTACTTC
TRBJ2-4	TRBD2	.	TRBV6-1	CASSEGLAVPKNIQYF	TGTGCCAGCAGTGAAGGCCTAGCGGTCCCCAAAAACATTCAGTACTTC
TRBJ1-3	.	.	TRBV6-6	CASTLDSVSGNTIYF	TGTGCCAGCACCCTCGACAGCGTCTCTGGAAACACCATATATTTT
TRBJ1-4	TRBD1	.	TRBV2	CASSDNPRQGNKLFF	TGTGCCAGCAGTGATAACCCGCGACAGGGGAATAAACTGTTTTTT
TRBJ2-3	.	.	TRBV7-8	CASSLGAPGKVDTQYF	TGTGCCAGCAGCTTAGGGGCCCCAGGGAAGGTCGATACGCAGTATTTT
TRBJ2-1	TRBD2	once	TRBV7-9	CASVYGGAKYNEQFF	TGTGCCAGCGTATACGGGGGGGCTAAGTACAATGAGCAGTTCTTC
TRBJ2-4	.	.	TRBV4-1	CASSQDPTFRGIQYF	TGCGCCAGCAGCCAAGATCCCACATTCCGGGGCATTCAGTACTTC
TRBJ1-5	.	.	TRBV7-6	CASSLAAGAHQPQHF	TGTGCCAGCAGCTTAGCGGCGGGGGCCCATCAGCCCCAGCATTTT
TRBJ2-1	.	.	TRBV5-1	CASSLEGQGNNEQFF	TGCGCCAGCAGCTTGGAAGGGCAGGGGAACAATGAGCAGTTCTTC
TRBJ2-7	TRBD1	.	TRBV28	CASSSLIGTAFYEQYF	TGTGCCAGCAGTTCCCTAATCGGGACAGCTTTTTACGAGCAGTACTTC
TRBJ1-4	TRBD1	.	TRBV5-6	CASSPGQGGEKLFF	TGTGCCAGCAGCCCGGGACAGGGCGGTGAAAAACTGTTTTTT
TRBJ2-2	TRBD1	once	TRBV28	CASSPRTGRGKGTGELFF	TGTGCCAGCAGTCCCCGGACAGGCCGGGGAAAGGGCACCGGGGAGCTGTTTTTT
TRBJ2-7	.	.	TRBV5-1	CASQPGGGGAYEQYF	TGCGCCAGTCAACCAGGAGGGGGGGGCGCCTACGAGCAGTACTTC
TRBJ1-5	TRBD1	.	TRBV19	CASSPGTGIHQPQHF	TGTGCCAGTAGCCCTGGGACAGGGATACATCAGCCCCAGCATTTT
TRBJ2-3	TRBD2	few	TRBV19	CASSLTSGRWSQTQYF	TGTGCCAGTAGTCTGACTAGCGGGAGGTGGAGTCAAACGCAGTATTTT
TRBJ1-1	.	.	TRBV12-2	CASRLTHRGQNTEAFF	TGTGCAAGTCGCCTTACTCACAGGGGTCAGAACACTGAAGCTTTCTTT
TRBJ1-2	.	.	TRBV5-1	CASSSQVEEGYTF	TGCGCCAGCAGCTCTCAGGTGGAGGAAGGCTACACCTTC
TRBJ2-1	.	.	TRBV5-6	CASSLRREAIYNEQFF	TGTGCCAGCAGCTTAAGGAGGGAGGCGATCTACAATGAGCAGTTCTTC